Sequencing of this TCR beta chain was carried out in a study of T cells after yellow fever vaccination. Whole-study context: Each low-cell-number fraction was prepared by means of SMART-Seq v4 Ultra Low Input. Study observations and caveats: Peaking faster, on day 5 versus 15, the secondary response was nonetheless weaker.

The 5'RACE template-switching step produced TCR cDNA and added a universal primer site and UMIs. TCRdb passed the 5' RACE reads through MiXCR, listing each CDR3 protein once. The table shows 300,000 to 350,000 distinct CDR3 sequences, with approximately 3.9% occurring only once. Regarding this clonotype: Its antigen remains unidentified.

Germline V CDR1 and CDR2: SGHVS, FQNEAQ. The CDR3 extends over 21 amino acids. V lost 5 bases, J lost 0 bases, and 26 bases lay in between. This chain uses TRBV7-8 with TRBJ1-6, with D unresolved. The TCR was taken from a man younger than 35 who received the YFV17D yellow fever vaccine. Sequenced here: PBMCs, sampled 5 days after the yellow fever booster vaccination. This chain's CDR3 is CASSRDFGERRTSSYNSPLHF. The CDR3 DNA sequence: TGTGCCAGCAGCAGGGATTTCGGGGAACGCCGAACCAGCTCCTATAATTCACCCCTCCACTTT.